This T cell receptor (beta chain) is from a study of follicular helper T cells after annual influenza vaccination. A remark on this clone: What it recognizes is unknown.

General observations from the study: Recurrent ICOS+CD38+ cTfh clonotypes included tetramer and AIM influenza-specific ones.

From germline, CDR1 is LNHDA and CDR2 SQIVND (reference sequence). The CDR3 has 11 residues. Between the trimmed V and J ends, which lost 8 bases and 8 bases, there was a span of 12 bases. Time point specified: 2014-2015 season, pre-vaccination. Here immunoSEQ multiplex PCR was the method, and the copy in TCRdb shows in-frame clones only, minus some. The sample lists roughly 14,000 clones; 84% were seen once. The starting material was CXCR5- memory CD4+ T cells sorted from blood, obtained on the day of influenza vaccination. This clonotype originated in an adult who received the influenza vaccine. The genes are TRBV19 and TRBJ1-2, with D possibly TRBD1 on 6 matching bases. CDR3 sequence: CASWDTPGYTF. In DNA form, the CDR3 reads TGTGCCAGTTGGGACACACCGGGCTACACCTTC.